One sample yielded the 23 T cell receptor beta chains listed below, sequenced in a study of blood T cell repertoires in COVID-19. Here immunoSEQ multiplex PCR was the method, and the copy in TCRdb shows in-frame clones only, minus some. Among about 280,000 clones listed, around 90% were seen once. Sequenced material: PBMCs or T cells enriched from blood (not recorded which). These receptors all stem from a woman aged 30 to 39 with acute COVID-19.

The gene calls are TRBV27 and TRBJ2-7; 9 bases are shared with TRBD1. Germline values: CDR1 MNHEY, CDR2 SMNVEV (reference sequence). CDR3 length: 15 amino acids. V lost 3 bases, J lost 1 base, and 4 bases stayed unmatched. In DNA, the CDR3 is TGTGCCAGCAGTTTCTCCGGGACAGGGTCCTACGAGCAGTACTTC. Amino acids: CASSFSGTGSYEQYF.

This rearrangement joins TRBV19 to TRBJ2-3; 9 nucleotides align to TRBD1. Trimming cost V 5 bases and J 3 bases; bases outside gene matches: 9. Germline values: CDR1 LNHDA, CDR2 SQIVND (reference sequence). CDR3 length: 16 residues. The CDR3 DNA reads TGTGCCAGTAGTTCGCCCGGGACAGGGTTGACAGATACGCAGTATTTT. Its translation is CASSSPGTGLTDTQYF.

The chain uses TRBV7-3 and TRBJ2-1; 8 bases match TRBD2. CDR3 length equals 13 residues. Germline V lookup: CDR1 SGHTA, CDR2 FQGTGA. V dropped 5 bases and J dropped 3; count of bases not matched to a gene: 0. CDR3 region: CASSREGYNEQFF. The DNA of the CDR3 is TGTGCCAGCAGCCGGGAGGGCTACAATGAGCAGTTCTTC.

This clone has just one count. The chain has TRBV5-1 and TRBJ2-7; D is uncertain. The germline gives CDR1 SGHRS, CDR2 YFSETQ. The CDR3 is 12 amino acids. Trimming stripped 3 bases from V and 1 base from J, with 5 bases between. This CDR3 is CASSSPSYEQYF. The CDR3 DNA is TGCGCCAGCAGCTCCCCGTCCTACGAGCAGTACTTC.

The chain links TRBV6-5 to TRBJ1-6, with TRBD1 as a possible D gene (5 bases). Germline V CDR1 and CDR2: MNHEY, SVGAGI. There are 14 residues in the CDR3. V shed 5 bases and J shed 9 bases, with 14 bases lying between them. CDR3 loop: CASSTQGGGSPLHF. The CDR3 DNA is TGTGCCAGCAGTACTCAGGGAGGTGGTTCACCCCTCCACTTT.

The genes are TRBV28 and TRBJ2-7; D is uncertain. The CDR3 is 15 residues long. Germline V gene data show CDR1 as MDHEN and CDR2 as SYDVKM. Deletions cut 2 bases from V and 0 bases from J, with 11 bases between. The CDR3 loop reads CASSLRQVSSYEQYF. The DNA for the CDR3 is TGTGCCAGCAGTTTACGTCAGGTCAGCTCCTACGAGCAGTACTTC.

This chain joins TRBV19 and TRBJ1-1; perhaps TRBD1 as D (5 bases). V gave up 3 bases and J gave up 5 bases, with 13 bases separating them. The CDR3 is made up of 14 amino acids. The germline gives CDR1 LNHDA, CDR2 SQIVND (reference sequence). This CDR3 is CASSMGRVDTEAFF. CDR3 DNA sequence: TGTGCCAGTAGTATGGGCAGGGTTGATACTGAAGCTTTCTTT.

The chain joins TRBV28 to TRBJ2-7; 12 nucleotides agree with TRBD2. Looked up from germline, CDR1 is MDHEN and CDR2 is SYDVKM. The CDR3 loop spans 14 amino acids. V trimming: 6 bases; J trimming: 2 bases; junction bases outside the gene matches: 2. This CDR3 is CASSWTSGTYEQYF. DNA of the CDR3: TGTGCCAGCAGCTGGACTAGCGGGACCTACGAGCAGTACTTC.

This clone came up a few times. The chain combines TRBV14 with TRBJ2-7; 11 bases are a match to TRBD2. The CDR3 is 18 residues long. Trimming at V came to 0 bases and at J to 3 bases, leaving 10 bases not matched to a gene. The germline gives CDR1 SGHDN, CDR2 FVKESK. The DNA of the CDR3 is TGTGCCAGCAGCCAAGATCCTAGGTCTAGCGGGAGGATCTACGAGCAGTACTTC. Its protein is CASSQDPRSSGRIYEQYF.

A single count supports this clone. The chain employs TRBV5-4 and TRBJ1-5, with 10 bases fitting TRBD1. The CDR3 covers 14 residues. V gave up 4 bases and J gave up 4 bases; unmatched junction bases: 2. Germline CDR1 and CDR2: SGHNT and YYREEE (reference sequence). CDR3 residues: CASSMGQGNQPQHF. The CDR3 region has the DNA TGTGCCAGCAGCATGGGACAGGGGAATCAGCCCCAGCATTTT.

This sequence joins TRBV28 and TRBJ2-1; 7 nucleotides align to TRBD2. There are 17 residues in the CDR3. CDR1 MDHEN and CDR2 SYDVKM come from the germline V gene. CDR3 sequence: CVTVRVGAGERYNEQFF. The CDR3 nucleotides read TGTGTCACCGTGCGCGTTGGGGCGGGAGAACGCTACAATGAGCAGTTCTTC.

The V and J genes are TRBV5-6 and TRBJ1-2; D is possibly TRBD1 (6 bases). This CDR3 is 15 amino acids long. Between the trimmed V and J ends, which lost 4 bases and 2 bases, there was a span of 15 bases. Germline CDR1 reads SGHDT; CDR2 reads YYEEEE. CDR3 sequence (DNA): TGTGCCAGCAGCATATGGACAGACCTAAACTATGGCTACACCTTC. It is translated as CASSIWTDLNYGYTF.

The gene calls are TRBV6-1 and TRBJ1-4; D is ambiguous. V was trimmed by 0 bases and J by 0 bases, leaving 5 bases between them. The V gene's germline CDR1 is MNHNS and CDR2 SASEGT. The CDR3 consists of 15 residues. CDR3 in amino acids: CASSEAAATNEKLFF. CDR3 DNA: TGTGCCAGCAGTGAAGCGGCGGCAACTAATGAAAAACTGTTTTTT.

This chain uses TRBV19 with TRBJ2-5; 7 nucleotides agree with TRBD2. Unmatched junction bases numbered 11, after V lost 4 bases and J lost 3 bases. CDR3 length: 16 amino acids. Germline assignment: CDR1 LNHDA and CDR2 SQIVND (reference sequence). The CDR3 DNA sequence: TGTGCCAGTAGTAGCAGGTTTGCTAGCGGAAAAGAGACCCAGTACTTC. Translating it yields CASSSRFASGKETQYF.

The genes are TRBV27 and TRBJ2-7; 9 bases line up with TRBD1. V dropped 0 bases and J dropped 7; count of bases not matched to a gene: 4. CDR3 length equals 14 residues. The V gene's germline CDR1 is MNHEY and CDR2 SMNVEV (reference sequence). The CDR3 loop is CASSLSTGGGEQYF. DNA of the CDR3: TGTGCCAGCAGTTTATCTACAGGGGGCGGGGAGCAGTACTTC.

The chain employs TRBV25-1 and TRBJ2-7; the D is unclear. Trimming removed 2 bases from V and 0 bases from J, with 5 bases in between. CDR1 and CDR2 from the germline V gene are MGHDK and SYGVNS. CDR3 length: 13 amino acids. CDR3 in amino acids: CASSEQNSYEQYF. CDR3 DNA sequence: TGTGCCAGCAGTGAACAGAACTCCTACGAGCAGTACTTC.

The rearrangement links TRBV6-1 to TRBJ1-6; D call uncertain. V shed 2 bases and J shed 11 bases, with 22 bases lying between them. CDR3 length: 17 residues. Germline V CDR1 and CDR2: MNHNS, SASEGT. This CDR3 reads CASSERAGNPVGTPLHF. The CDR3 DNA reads TGTGCCAGCAGTGAAAGGGCGGGTAACCCCGTCGGCACACCCCTCCACTTT.

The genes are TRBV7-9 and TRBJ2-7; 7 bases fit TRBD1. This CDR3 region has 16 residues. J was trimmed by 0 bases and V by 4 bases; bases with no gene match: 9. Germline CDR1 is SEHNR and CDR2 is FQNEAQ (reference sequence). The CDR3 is CASSSTDRDSSYEQYF. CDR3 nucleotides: TGTGCCAGCAGCTCCACAGATCGGGACAGCTCCTACGAGCAGTACTTC. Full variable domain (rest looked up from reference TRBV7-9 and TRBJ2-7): DTGVSQNPRHKITKRGQNVTFRCDPISEHNRLYWYRQTLGQGPEFLTYFQNEAQLEKSRLLSDRFSAERPKGSFSTLEIQRTEQGDSAMYLCASSSTDRDSSYEQYFGPGTRLTVT.

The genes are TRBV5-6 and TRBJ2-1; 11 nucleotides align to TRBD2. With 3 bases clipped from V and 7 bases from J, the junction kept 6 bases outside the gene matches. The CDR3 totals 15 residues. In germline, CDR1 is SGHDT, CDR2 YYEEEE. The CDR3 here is CASSSGTSGWNEQFF. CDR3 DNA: TGTGCCAGCAGCTCCGGGACTAGCGGTTGGAATGAGCAGTTCTTC.

The CDR3: CASSTTGLGTDTQYF. The CDR3, as DNA: TGTGCCAGCAGCACAACAGGGTTGGGCACAGATACGCAGTATTTT. The genes are TRBV5-6 and TRBJ2-3; maybe TRBD1 (6 bases). CDR1 and CDR2 from the germline V gene are SGHDT and YYEEEE. Trimming pared 4 bases from V and 1 base from J, leaving 13 bases between. The CDR3 totals 15 residues.

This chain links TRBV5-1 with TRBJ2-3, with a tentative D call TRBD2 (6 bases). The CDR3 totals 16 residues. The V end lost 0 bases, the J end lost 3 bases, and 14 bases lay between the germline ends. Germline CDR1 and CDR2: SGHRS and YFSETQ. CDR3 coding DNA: TGCGCCAGCAGCTTGGACGGACTACGGACAACAGATACGCAGTATTTT. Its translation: CASSLDGLRTTDTQYF.

The CDR3 here is CASSSGLAGRQETQYF. The CDR3, as DNA: TGTGCCAGCAGCTCCGGACTAGCGGGAAGGCAAGAGACCCAGTACTTC. The chain combines TRBV11-2 with TRBJ2-5, with 12 bases matching TRBD2. Germline lookup yields CDR1 SGHAT and CDR2 FQNNGV. With 4 bases clipped from V and 2 bases from J, the junction kept 5 bases outside the gene matches. The CDR3 sequence is 16 residues long.

The CDR3, as DNA: TGTGCCAGCAGTTTATCCCCCTTACGGGAGAATGAGCAGTTCTTC. This encodes CASSLSPLRENEQFF. V is TRBV27 and J is TRBJ2-1, with a weak D call TRBD2 (6 bases). This CDR3 comprises 15 residues. Germline V gene sequence: CDR1 MNHEY, CDR2 SMNVEV (reference sequence). Trimming removed 0 bases at V and 7 bases at J, with 13 bases between.